These 24 T cell receptor beta chains came from one sample sequenced in a study of blood T cell repertoires in COVID-19 (dated by TCRdb to the early 2020s). The receptor library was made with the immunoSEQ multiplex PCR assay. The table was pulled from immuneACCESS by TCRdb, which kept in-frame rearrangements only. Such tables lose some clones; where checked, under half of the loss comes from unresolved V genes, and the rest has no known cause. The sample includes about 67,000 clones, with about nine tenths observed a single time. The ten most abundant clones make up approximately 4.7% of the sample. The sample was peripheral blood. All receptors derive from a man over 45 with active COVID-19.

This chain joins TRBV2 and TRBJ2-3; 8 bases align to TRBD2. CDR3 size: 15 residues. Germline CDR1 SNHLY, CDR2 FYNNEI. The V and J ends lost 6 bases and 4 bases, in that order; junction bases with no gene match: 9. DNA for the CDR3: TGTGCCAGCAGCCGAGCGGGGGTAGGGGCAGATACGCAGTATTTT. It encodes CASSRAGVGADTQYF.

The gene calls are TRBV3-1 (or the pseudogene TRBV3-2) and TRBJ1-1, with D possibly matching TRBD1 (5 bases). The CDR3 length is 14 residues. The V end was cut by 1 base, the J end by 4 bases, with 10 bases between. Germline lookup yields CDR1 LGHDT and CDR2 YNNKEL (reference sequence). CDR3 sequence reads: CASSQASGGTEAFF. Here the CDR3 DNA reads TGTGCCAGCAGCCAAGCATCGGGGGGCACTGAAGCTTTCTTT.

This sequence joins TRBV11-3 and TRBJ1-2; unclear D gene. The CDR3 extends over 14 amino acids. V was cut by 1 base and J by 5 bases, with 11 bases left in between. CDR1 SGHNT and CDR2 YENEEA come from the germline V gene. CDR3 sequence: CASSLAGDHYGYTF. CDR3 nucleotides: TGTGCCAGCAGCTTAGCAGGCGATCATTATGGCTACACCTTC.

This clone showed up just once. The CDR3, as DNA: TGTGCCAGCAGCCATGGGACTAGAGCCACAGATACGCAGTATTTT. Translating gives CASSHGTRATDTQYF. V usage is TRBV3-1 (or the pseudogene TRBV3-2) and J usage is TRBJ2-3; 8 bases align to TRBD2. The CDR3 is 15 amino acids. Trimming cost V 3 bases and J 2 bases; bases outside gene matches: 4. Germline CDR1 LGHDT, CDR2 YNNKEL (reference sequence).

The V and J genes are TRBV2 and TRBJ2-1; 12 bases line up with TRBD2. Germline V gene lookup returns CDR1 SNHLY and CDR2 FYNNEI. This CDR3 has 15 amino acids. With V trimmed by 4 bases and J by 4 bases, 2 bases remained unmatched. This CDR3 is CASSGGLAGYNEQFF. DNA for the CDR3: TGTGCCAGCAGTGGAGGACTAGCGGGGTACAATGAGCAGTTCTTC.

The J gene is TRBJ1-2, the V gene TRBV10-3, with D hard to call. Trimming shortened V by 0 bases and J by 0 bases, and 8 bases separated the two germline ends. This CDR3 has 15 residues. Germline V CDR1 and CDR2: ENHRY, SYGVKD. The CDR3 DNA follows: TGTGCCATCAGTGAGTCAGGAGGGTCTAACTATGGCTACACCTTC. It encodes CAISESGGSNYGYTF.

The chain links TRBV10-3 to TRBJ1-6; the D is unclear. The ends were cut back, 3 bases at V and 11 bases at J, with 8 bases in the middle. Germline V lookup: CDR1 ENHRY, CDR2 SYGVKD. The CDR3 covers 12 residues. This CDR3 is CAISEREAPLHF. CDR3 nucleotide sequence: TGTGCCATCAGTGAACGAGAAGCACCCCTCCACTTT.

The chain links TRBV11-1 to TRBJ2-6; perhaps TRBD1 as D (6 bases). V was trimmed by 5 bases and J by 2 bases, leaving 13 bases between them. The length of the CDR3 is 16 residues. Germline loops: CDR1 SGHAT, CDR2 FQDESV (reference sequence). The CDR3, as DNA: TGTGCCAGCAGCCGAATTACAGGGCCTGGGGCCAACGTCCTGACTTTC. Its translation is CASSRITGPGANVLTF.

The genes are TRBV7-2 and TRBJ2-7; 13 bases are a match to TRBD2. V lost 2 bases to trimming and J lost 2 bases; unmatched junction nucleotides: 9. The CDR3 is made up of 18 amino acids. Germline CDR1 and CDR2: SGHTA and FQGNSA. This CDR3 is CASSLQPPLAGGPYEQYF. The CDR3 coding sequence is TGTGCCAGCAGCTTACAGCCCCCACTAGCGGGAGGGCCCTACGAGCAGTACTTC.

The chain combines TRBV5-1 with TRBJ2-5, with 7 bases lining up with TRBD1. Germline assignment: CDR1 SGHRS and CDR2 YFSETQ. J was trimmed by 1 base and V by 4 bases; bases with no gene match: 10. The CDR3 is 16 amino acids. CDR3 sequence: CASSRAGTEFQETQYF. The CDR3 region has the DNA TGCGCCAGCAGCCGAGCCGGGACAGAGTTCCAAGAGACCCAGTACTTC.

This chain connects TRBV9 to TRBJ2-6; 11 bases map to TRBD2. The V segment lost 2 bases and the J segment 0 bases; nucleotides outside the gene matches: 1. Per germline, CDR1 SGDLS and CDR2 YYNGEE. The CDR3 runs to 17 residues. The CDR3 is CASSVLAGGSGANVLTF. Here the CDR3 DNA reads TGTGCCAGCAGCGTCCTAGCGGGGGGCTCTGGGGCCAACGTCCTGACTTTC. Full variable domain (remainder filled in from reference TRBV9 and TRBJ2-6): DSGVTQTPKHLITATGQRVTLRCSPRSGDLSVYWYQQSLDQGLQFLIQYYNGEERAKGNILERFSAQQFPDLHSELNLSSLELGDSALYFCASSVLAGGSGANVLTFGAGSRLTVL.

This chain uses TRBV18 with TRBJ1-1; 10 bases map to TRBD1. The CDR3 runs 15 residues. With 6 bases clipped from V and 1 base from J, the junction kept 5 bases outside the gene matches. Germline V gene sequence: CDR1 KGHSH, CDR2 LQKENI. CDR3 protein: CASSSGTGANTEAFF. The DNA of the CDR3 is TGTGCCAGCTCGTCCGGGACAGGGGCGAACACTGAAGCTTTCTTT.

Written as DNA, the CDR3 is TGTGCCAGCAGCTCCAGACGACAGGGGATCGAGCAGTACTTC. This codes for CASSSRRQGIEQYF. This rearrangement joins TRBV5-4 to TRBJ2-7; 8 bases fit TRBD1. Trimming cost V 3 bases and J 6 bases; bases outside gene matches: 8. Germline values: CDR1 SGHNT, CDR2 YYREEE (reference sequence). There are 14 residues in the CDR3.

The V gene is TRBV7-2, the J gene TRBJ2-7; D uncertain. V dropped 2 bases and J dropped 4 bases, with 9 bases sitting between them. The V gene's germline CDR1 is SGHTA and CDR2 FQGNSA. The CDR3 totals 13 residues. CDR3 bases: TGTGCCAGCAGCTTATTGGAGAATTACGAGCAGTACTTC. This sequence encodes CASSLLENYEQYF. Supplemented by reference TRBV7-2 and TRBJ2-7, the full variable domain reads GAGVSQSPSNKVTEKGKDVELRCDPISGHTALYWYRQSLGQGLEFLIYFQGNSAPDKSGLPSDRFSAERTGGSVSTLTIQRTQQEDSAVYLCASSLLENYEQYFGPGTRLTVT.

The rearrangement uses TRBV7-2 and TRBJ2-1, with D perhaps matching TRBD2 (5 bases). Per the germline V gene, CDR1 is SGHTA and CDR2 is FQGNSA. This CDR3 is built from 15 residues. Trimming took off 3 bases at V and 0 bases at J, with 9 bases between the two ends. The CDR3 DNA is TGTGCCAGCAGCTTTACGGGGAGCTCCTACAATGAGCAGTTCTTC. The encoded protein is CASSFTGSSYNEQFF.

V gene TRBV2 combines with J gene TRBJ2-5; 8 nucleotides match TRBD1. The CDR3 is 15 residues long. Per the germline V gene, CDR1 is SNHLY and CDR2 is FYNNEI. The J segment lost 7 bases and the V segment lost 5 bases, leaving 12 bases of the junction unmatched. The CDR3 bases are TGTGCCAGCAGTACTCGACAGGGGAAAGAAGGGACCCAGTACTTC. It yields the protein CASSTRQGKEGTQYF.

The chain links TRBV18 to TRBJ1-1; 9 bases are a match to TRBD1. Germline CDR1 reads KGHSH; CDR2 reads LQKENI. The ends lost 8 bases at V and 6 bases at J; junction bases unmatched: 7. The CDR3 runs 13 residues. The CDR3 region has the DNA TGTGCCAGCACCGGACGACAGGGGGCTGAAGCTTTCTTT. Protein product: CASTGRQGAEAFF.

This clone is a singleton in its sample. The V gene is TRBV18, the J gene TRBJ2-3; 10 nucleotides match TRBD2. CDR1 is KGHSH and CDR2 is LQKENI in the germline V gene. The CDR3 has 15 residues. Trimming cost V 4 bases and J 4 bases; bases outside gene matches: 5. CDR3 bases: TGTGCCAGCTCACTTACTAGCGGGACCCCAGATACGCAGTATTTT. It specifies CASSLTSGTPDTQYF. Full variable domain (remainder filled in from reference TRBV18 and TRBJ2-3): NAGVMQNPRHLVRRRGQEARLRCSPMKGHSHVYWYRQLPEEGLKFMVYLQKENIIDESGMPKERFSAEFPKEGPSILRIQQVVRGDSAAYFCASSLTSGTPDTQYFGPGTRLTVL.

The rearrangement joins TRBV7-9 to TRBJ2-5; TRBD1 matches at 10 bases. Trimming removed 6 bases from V and 5 bases from J; junction bases left unmatched: 6. The CDR3 covers 14 residues. CDR1 is SEHNR and CDR2 is FQNEAQ in the germline V gene (reference sequence). The CDR3 spells CASSPDRGKETQYF. CDR3 DNA sequence: TGTGCCAGCAGTCCGGACAGGGGGAAGGAGACCCAGTACTTC.

The chain combines TRBV5-1 with TRBJ2-1; 10 positions match TRBD1. The V gene's germline CDR1 is SGHRS and CDR2 YFSETQ. There are 17 residues in the CDR3. Unmatched junction bases numbered 11, after V lost 4 bases and J lost 4 bases. The CDR3 spells CASSNGRGTGAYNEQFF. DNA of the CDR3: TGCGCCAGCAGCAATGGGCGAGGGACAGGGGCATACAATGAGCAGTTCTTC. The variable domain in full, with the rest retrieved from reference TRBV5-1 and TRBJ2-1, is KAGVTQTPRYLIKTRGQQVTLSCSPISGHRSVSWYQQTPGQGLQFLFEYFSETQRNKGNFPGRFSGRQFSNSRSEMNVSTLELGDSALYLCASSNGRGTGAYNEQFFGPGTRLTVL.

The chain links TRBV5-1 to TRBJ2-3, with 8 positions matching TRBD1. The CDR3 totals 16 residues. J gave up 6 bases and V 4 bases, and 13 bases lay outside the gene matches. The V gene's germline CDR1 is SGHRS and CDR2 YFSETQ. CDR3 sequence reads: CASSVSGTGFLDTQYF. The CDR3 DNA is TGCGCCAGCAGCGTATCCGGGACAGGCTTTTTGGATACGCAGTATTTT.

The V and J genes are TRBV5-6 and TRBJ1-4; TRBD1 aligns across 8 bases. CDR3 length equals 15 residues. The germline V gene encodes CDR1 SGHDT and CDR2 YYEEEE. V was pared by 5 bases and J by 3 bases, with 6 bases of the junction left unmatched. The CDR3 DNA follows: TGTGCCAGCAGGAAGACAGGGGAGGCTAATGAAAAACTGTTTTTT. It specifies CASRKTGEANEKLFF.

The chain carries TRBV29-1 and TRBJ2-7; 7 bases are shared with TRBD1. The ends lost 7 bases at V and 3 bases at J; junction bases unmatched: 12. The CDR3 runs 14 residues. Germline CDR1 reads SQVTM; CDR2 reads ANQGSEA. For the CDR3, the DNA is TGCAGCGCATTATATACAGGGGCCAGCTACGAGCAGTACTTC. As protein: CSALYTGASYEQYF.

CDR3 coding DNA: TGTGCCAGCAGAAACGCGGTACACAACACTGAAGCTTTCTTT. It yields the protein CASRNAVHNTEAFF. The chain has TRBV28 and TRBJ1-1, with unresolved D. The CDR3 sequence is 14 residues long. Germline V gives CDR1 MDHEN, CDR2 SYDVKM. The V and J ends lost 6 bases and 2 bases respectively, with 13 bases between them.